This entry features one T cell receptor beta chain sequence. In this sample, this clonotype turned up a few times. Its antigen is still unknown. Base qualities are not at hand, and no much larger clone is one base apart. TCRdb lists the instrument as Illumina NovaSeq 6000. TCRalpha and TCRbeta cDNA libraries were constructed by 5'RACE with constant-segment primers, with sample barcodes and unique molecular identifiers being introduced. Trizol reagent was used to extract RNA from every sample. Amplification of the libraries took two PCR steps, and the second step added a second sample barcode plus Illumina TruSeq adapters. Sequencing of libraries was performed on an Illumina NovaSeq with 2 x 150 bp paired-end reads. Concerning the study's data processing: Demultiplexing of reads and collapsing into UMI-guided consensus sequences were performed with migec v1.2.7. Using mixcr v2.1.11, UMI consensuses were aligned to TRA and TRB V and J templates and then assembled into clonotypes. Expanded or contracted clonotypes were those called significant by both edgeR and NoisET, with noise models trained on biological replicates. edgeR calls used a false discovery rate-adjusted p below 0.01 and a log2 fold-change threshold of 1. As an exploratory analysis of dynamics, max-normalized trajectories of the 1000 most abundant clonotypes were examined with PCA combined with hierarchical clustering. Each responding clone was given a CD4 or CD8 phenotype based on the CD4+ and CD8+ repertoires, which had been sequenced separately. TCRdb ran its own pipeline on the public reads, namely fastp trimming at Q25 and MiXCR clone calling, and kept in-frame beta chains. Rows matching on CDR3 protein sequence are summarized as one entry with the most common DNA and genes. The V and J calls, along with clone size, are taken from TCRdb and not from the paper's own processing. A total of hundreds of thousands of distinct CDR3 sequences appear in this sample, 15% to 20% of them only once. The ten largest clones add up to roughly a fifth of the sample.

Ficoll-Paque density gradient centrifugation was used to isolate PBMCs. The data stem from a study of T-cell memory formation after mild COVID-19 (dated by TCRdb to the early 2020s). For context, the study as a whole: Most TCR sequence clusters were specific to one of the two donors. Longitudinal TCRalpha and TCRbeta repertoire sequencing tracked T-cell clones expanding and contracting after mild COVID-19 in a couple of donors. Two young, previously healthy adult volunteers, one female and one male, were included in the cohort. Results the study describes overall, beyond this receptor: Only two mild cases were covered by the study, and larger cohorts that include severe cases with pre-infection samples were considered necessary. The second-wave clones that peaked on day 37 were not confirmed to be SARS-CoV-2 specific. Some responding clones were detected in pre-infection memory, which suggested that pre-existing cross-reactive memory T cells had joined the SARS-CoV-2 response. Contracting CD4+ clones were found mainly in CM and EM memory subsets, while CD8+ clones were enriched in EMRA. Clones that contracted from day 15 to 85 showed balanced CD4/CD8 phenotypes, whereas a second wave of clones that expanded from day 15 to 37 leaned towards CD4+.

V is clipped by 5 bases and J by 5 bases, and the sequence between their germline boundaries is 4 bases long. The CDR3 holds 12 amino acids from the cysteine to the phenylalanine. CDR3 DNA is the only sequence kept; it has 36 bases, read in frame from the first base. The receptor was derived from a man between 18 and 29 years old who had mild COVID-19 (a few samples of this study predate the infection). The sample titles of this study are shuffled in the database, so cell type and time point are left out; the donor was told from shared clones. The chain is encoded by TRBV12-3 or TRBV12-4 joined to TRBJ2-6; too little of a D gene remains to name it. Sequenced sample: PBMCs or a T cell subset sorted from them (not recorded which). The DNA sequence reads TGTGCCAGCAGTGCCTGGGCCAACGTCCTGACTTTC. Translated, it gives CASSAWANVLTF.